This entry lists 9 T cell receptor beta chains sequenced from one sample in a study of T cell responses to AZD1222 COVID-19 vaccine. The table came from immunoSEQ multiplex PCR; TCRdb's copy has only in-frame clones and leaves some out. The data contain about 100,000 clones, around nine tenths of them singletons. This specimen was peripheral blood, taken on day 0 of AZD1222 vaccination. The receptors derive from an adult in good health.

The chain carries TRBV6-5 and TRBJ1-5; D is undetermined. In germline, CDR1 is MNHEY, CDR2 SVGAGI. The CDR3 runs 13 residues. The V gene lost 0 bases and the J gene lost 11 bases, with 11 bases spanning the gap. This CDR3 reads CASSYSRAQAQHF. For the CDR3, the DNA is TGTGCCAGCAGTTACTCTAGGGCCCAGGCCCAGCATTTT.

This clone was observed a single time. CDR3 loop: CASSLMTDTYEQYF. The CDR3 DNA reads TGTGCCAGCAGCCTTATGACAGATACCTACGAGCAGTACTTC. The genes are TRBV5-4 and TRBJ2-7, with D perhaps matching TRBD1 (5 bases). The CDR3 loop spans 14 amino acids. Germline values: CDR1 SGHNT, CDR2 YYREEE (reference sequence). The V and J ends lost 4 bases and 2 bases respectively, with 13 bases between them.

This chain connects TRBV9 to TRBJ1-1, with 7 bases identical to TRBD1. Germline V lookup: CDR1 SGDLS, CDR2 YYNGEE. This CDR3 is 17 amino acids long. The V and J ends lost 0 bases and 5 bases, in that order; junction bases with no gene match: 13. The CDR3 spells CASSVARSGTANTEAFF. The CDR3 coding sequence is TGTGCCAGCAGCGTAGCGAGATCCGGGACAGCGAATACTGAAGCTTTCTTT.

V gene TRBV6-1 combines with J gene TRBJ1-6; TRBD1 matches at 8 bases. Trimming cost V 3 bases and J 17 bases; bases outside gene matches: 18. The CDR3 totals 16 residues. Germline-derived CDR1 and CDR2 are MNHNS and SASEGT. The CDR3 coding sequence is TGTGCCAGCAGTGAGGGGGGCACCTTTTTAGGACAGGGCATCCACTTT. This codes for CASSEGGTFLGQGIHF.

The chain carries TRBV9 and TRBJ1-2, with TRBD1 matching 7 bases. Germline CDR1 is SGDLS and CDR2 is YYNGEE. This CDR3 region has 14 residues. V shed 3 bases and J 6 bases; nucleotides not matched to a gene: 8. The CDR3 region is CASSGRQGRDGYTF. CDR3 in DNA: TGTGCCAGCAGCGGAAGACAGGGACGCGATGGCTACACCTTC.

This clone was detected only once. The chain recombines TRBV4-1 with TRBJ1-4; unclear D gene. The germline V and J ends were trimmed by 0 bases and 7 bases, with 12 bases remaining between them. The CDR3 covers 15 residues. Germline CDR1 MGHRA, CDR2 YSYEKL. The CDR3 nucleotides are TGCGCCAGCAGCCAAGAGAGGTTGGGCGGTGAAAAACTGTTTTTT. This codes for CASSQERLGGEKLFF.

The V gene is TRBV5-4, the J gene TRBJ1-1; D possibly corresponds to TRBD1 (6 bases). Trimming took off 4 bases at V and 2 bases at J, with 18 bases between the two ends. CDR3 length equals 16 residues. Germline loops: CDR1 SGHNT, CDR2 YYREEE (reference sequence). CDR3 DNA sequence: TGTGCCAGCAGCCCGGGGGGGCGGGGCCTTAACACTGAAGCTTTCTTT. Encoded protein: CASSPGGRGLNTEAFF.

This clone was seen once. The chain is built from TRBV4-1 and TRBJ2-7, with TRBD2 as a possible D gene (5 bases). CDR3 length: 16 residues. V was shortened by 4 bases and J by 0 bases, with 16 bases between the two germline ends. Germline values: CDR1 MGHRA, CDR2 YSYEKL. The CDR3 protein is CASSPSAVEVSYEQYF. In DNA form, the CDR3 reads TGCGCCAGCAGCCCATCCGCGGTGGAGGTCTCCTACGAGCAGTACTTC.

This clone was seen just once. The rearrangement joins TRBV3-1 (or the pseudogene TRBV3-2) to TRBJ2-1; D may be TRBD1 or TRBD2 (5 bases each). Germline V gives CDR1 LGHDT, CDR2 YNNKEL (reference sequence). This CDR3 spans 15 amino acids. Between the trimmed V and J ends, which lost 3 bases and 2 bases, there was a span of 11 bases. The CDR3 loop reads CASSHQGPPYNEQFF. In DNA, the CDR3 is TGTGCCAGCAGCCACCAGGGACCCCCCTACAATGAGCAGTTCTTC.